The clone carrying this TCR beta chain occurred many times. Specified time point: patch test 1, 2 weeks after DPC sensitization. Specified treatment: therapeutic diphenylcyclopropenone sensitization with weekly scalp DPC. This sample was taken from a study of human T cells and chemical hapten exposure. Via MiXCR, TCRdb re-called the RACE reads, giving one row per CDR3 protein. Seen here are around 75,000 distinct CDR3 sequences, roughly 12% observed once, and the top ten hold roughly 4%. The V end lost 3 bases, the J end lost 1 base, and 24 bases lay between the germline ends. The CDR3 loop spans 19 amino acids. Germline values: CDR1 KGHSH, CDR2 LQKENI.

This rearrangement joins TRBV18 to TRBJ1-1; possibly TRBD1 for D (6 bases). The sample in question was whole blood, obtained in connection with sensitization to the hapten diphenylcyclopropenone (DPC). The sequence was collected from a woman in her fifties or sixties with alopecia areata. Some clones in this sample may be carry-over from other donors' samples. The CDR3 loop reads CASSPALNRDGSGNTEAFF. Written as DNA, the CDR3 is TGTGCCAGCTCACCGGCTCTTAACAGGGATGGCAGTGGGAACACTGAAGCTTTCTTT.